This T cell receptor beta chain was captured in a study of blood T cells in healthy people across ages. There are 15 residues in the CDR3. The trim removed 6 bases at V and 0 bases at J, leaving 8 bases unmatched. CDR1 and CDR2 (germline): MNHEY, SVGAGI. Then a second PCR, running roughly 7 to 11 cycles, was carried out with a sample-barcoded 5' primer and a J-beta primer mix. TCRdb independently ran MiXCR on the 5' RACE reads; one entry per CDR3 protein. The data hold 450,000 to 600,000 distinct CDR3 sequences, with about 27% observed a single time. These records were also assigned to another study, of T cells of mothers and their children.

Sequencing was done on a sample of blood. The chain combines TRBV6-5 with TRBJ2-7; 7 nucleotides match TRBD1. The origin of this receptor is a boy aged 2 to 10 in good health. CDR3 coding DNA: TGTGCCAGCAGCACACCGGGACAGAGCTCCTACGAGCAGTACTTC. Its translation is CASSTPGQSSYEQYF.